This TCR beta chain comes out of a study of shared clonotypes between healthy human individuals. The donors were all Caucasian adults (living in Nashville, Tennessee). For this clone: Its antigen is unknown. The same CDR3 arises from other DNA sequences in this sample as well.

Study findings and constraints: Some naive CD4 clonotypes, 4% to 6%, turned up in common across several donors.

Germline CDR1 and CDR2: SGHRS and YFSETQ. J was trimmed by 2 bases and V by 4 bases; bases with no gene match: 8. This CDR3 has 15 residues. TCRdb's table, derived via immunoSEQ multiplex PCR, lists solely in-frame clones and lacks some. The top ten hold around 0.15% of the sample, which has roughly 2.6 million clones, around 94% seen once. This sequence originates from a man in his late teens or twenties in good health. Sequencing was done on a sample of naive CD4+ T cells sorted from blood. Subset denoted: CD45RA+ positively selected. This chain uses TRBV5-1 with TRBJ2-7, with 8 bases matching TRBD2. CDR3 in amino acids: CASSLVGSGAYEQYF. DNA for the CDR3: TGCGCCAGCAGCCTGGTGGGTAGCGGGGCCTACGAGCAGTACTTC.